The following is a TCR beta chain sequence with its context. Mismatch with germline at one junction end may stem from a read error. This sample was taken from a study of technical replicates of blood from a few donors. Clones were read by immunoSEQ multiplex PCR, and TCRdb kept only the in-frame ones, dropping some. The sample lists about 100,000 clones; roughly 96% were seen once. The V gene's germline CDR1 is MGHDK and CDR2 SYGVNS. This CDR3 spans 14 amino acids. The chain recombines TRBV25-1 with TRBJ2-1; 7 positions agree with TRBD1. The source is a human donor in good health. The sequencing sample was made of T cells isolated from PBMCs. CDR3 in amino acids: CASRAPGQILGGVF. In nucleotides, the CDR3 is TGTGCCAGCAGAGCTCCGGGACAGATCCTAGGAGGAGTCTTC.